This TCR beta chain was sequenced for a study of control samples from healthy donors and cancer patients. The repertoire was sequenced with immunoSEQ multiplex PCR; TCRdb's copy has only in-frame clones and lacks some. The repertoire consists of about 150,000 clones, with approximately 94% occurring once and the leading ten covering approximately 6%. The TCR comes from a man in his forties or fifties in good health. The sample comprised blood.

The CDR3 DNA reads as TGTGCCAGCAGCCAGTTAATTAGCGGGGGGTCCACAGATACGCAGTATTTT. Residues: CASSQLISGGSTDTQYF. The gene calls are TRBV3-1 (or the pseudogene TRBV3-2) and TRBJ2-3, with 10 nucleotides matching TRBD2. Unmatched junction bases numbered 8, after V lost 3 bases and J lost 2 bases. CDR1 LGHDT and CDR2 YNNKEL come from the germline V gene (reference sequence). This CDR3 has 17 residues.